Each of the 24 T cell receptor beta chains below was sequenced from the same sample in a study of long-term antiretroviral therapy in people with HIV. Sequencing relied on immunoSEQ assay v3.0, run at survey level. Libraries were prepared by immunoSEQ multiplex PCR; TCRdb keeps only in-frame clonotypes and omits some of them. The table has 30,000 to 40,000 clones, 94% seen once. Source: unsorted PBMCs, taken 4.1 years after starting antiretroviral therapy. The receptor source for this set is a woman between 45 and 60 years old with HIV.

V usage is TRBV19 and J usage is TRBJ1-5; 8 nucleotides match TRBD1. V trimming: 7 bases; J trimming: 8 bases; junction bases outside the gene matches: 13. CDR3 length: 15 amino acids. Germline loops: CDR1 LNHDA, CDR2 SQIVND (reference sequence). Written as DNA, the CDR3 is TGTGCCAGTACCCCGGTTGGCAGGGGGCAGGAGCCCCAGCATTTT. Its protein is CASTPVGRGQEPQHF. The full variable domain, in which reference TRBV19 and TRBJ1-5 provide the parts outside the CDR3, is DGGITQSPKYLFRKEGQNVTLSCEQNLNHDAMYWYRQDPGQGLRLIYYSQIVNDFQKGDIAEGYSVSREKKESFPLTVTSAQKNPTAFYLCASTPVGRGQEPQHFGDGTRLSIL.

The gene calls are TRBV21-1 and TRBJ1-5; the D call TRBD1 from the table was never checked on the DNA. TRBV21-1 is classified as a pseudogene. This CDR3 region has 15 residues. The CDR3: CASSKATDSNQPQHF. The CDR3 DNA is TGTGCCAGCAGCAAAGCCACAGATAGCAATCAGCCCCAGCATTTT.

As for this clone: This specimen includes other DNA sequences encoding the same CDR3. This chain uses TRBV19 with TRBJ2-7; 10 bases are shared with TRBD1. Trimming at V came to 3 bases and at J to 4 bases, leaving 3 bases not matched to a gene. This CDR3 has 14 residues. The V gene's germline CDR1 is LNHDA and CDR2 SQIVND (reference sequence). This CDR3 is CASSIRQGAYEQYF. CDR3 DNA: TGTGCCAGTAGTATCCGACAGGGGGCTTACGAGCAGTACTTC. Full variable domain (outside the CDR3, taken from reference TRBV19 and TRBJ2-7): DGGITQSPKYLFRKEGQNVTLSCEQNLNHDAMYWYRQDPGQGLRLIYYSQIVNDFQKGDIAEGYSVSREKKESFPLTVTSAQKNPTAFYLCASSIRQGAYEQYFGPGTRLTVT.

This chain uses TRBV7-6 with TRBJ1-5; D gene ambiguous. Trimming shortened V by 5 bases and J by 0 bases, and 5 bases separated the two germline ends. The CDR3 extends over 13 amino acids. Germline-derived CDR1 and CDR2 are SGHVS and FNYEAQ. CDR3 region: CASSIHSNQPQHF. The CDR3 region has the DNA TGTGCCAGCAGCATACATAGCAATCAGCCCCAGCATTTT.

J is TRBJ2-2 and V is TRBV5-1; 7 bases fit TRBD1. There are 16 residues in the CDR3. CDR1 and CDR2 (germline): SGHRS, YFSETQ. The J segment lost 0 bases and the V segment lost 4 bases, leaving 6 bases of the junction unmatched. In DNA, the CDR3 is TGCGCCAGCAGCCAGTCCACAGGGGCGAACACCGGGGAGCTGTTTTTT. It is translated as CASSQSTGANTGELFF.

This clone was counted a few times. The rearrangement uses TRBV30 and TRBJ2-5, with 7 bases fitting TRBD2. V lost 2 bases and J lost 0; bases outside the gene matches: 3. The CDR3 is 14 residues long. Germline values: CDR1 GTSNPN, CDR2 SVGIG (reference sequence). Here the CDR3 DNA reads TGTGCCTGGAGTTACGCGGGGGACCAAGAGACCCAGTACTTC. Residues: CAWSYAGDQETQYF.

In this sample, this clone turned up once. The V gene is TRBV7-9, the J gene TRBJ1-2; D unclear. Germline assignment: CDR1 SEHNR and CDR2 FQNEAQ (reference sequence). V shed 7 bases and J shed 4 bases, with 13 bases lying between them. The CDR3 totals 13 residues. The CDR3 DNA reads TGTGCCAGCATCGGAGACTCTATCTATGGCTACACCTTC. Translating it yields CASIGDSIYGYTF.

This chain uses TRBV21-1 with TRBJ1-3; the D call in the table, TRBD1, was not verified against the DNA. TRBV21-1 is termed a pseudogene. There are 15 residues in the CDR3. This chain's CDR3 is CASSKGPFSGNTIYF. The CDR3 region has the DNA TGTGCCAGCAGCAAAGGGCCATTCTCTGGAAACACCATATATTTT.

The V and J genes are TRBV18 and TRBJ1-5, with no clear D. The length of the CDR3 is 15 residues. Trimming cost V 3 bases and J 3 bases, with 12 bases left between them. The germline CDR1 and CDR2 sequences are KGHSH and LQKENI. The CDR3 nucleotides read TGTGCCAGCTCACCGGCCACAGTCTCCAATCAGCCCCAGCATTTT. This codes for CASSPATVSNQPQHF.

The chain has TRBV7-2 and TRBJ2-3; 11 bases agree with TRBD2. V gave up 1 base and J gave up 5 bases; unmatched junction bases: 11. CDR3 length: 18 residues. Germline V gene sequence: CDR1 SGHTA, CDR2 FQGNSA. CDR3 nucleotides: TGTGCCAGCAGCTTAGTTTGGGTAGCGGGGGGGCCCGTAGATACGCAGTATTTT. Residues: CASSLVWVAGGPVDTQYF. Based on the CDR3 plus reference TRBV7-2 and TRBJ2-3, the full variable domain is GAGVSQSPSNKVTEKGKDVELRCDPISGHTALYWYRQSLGQGLEFLIYFQGNSAPDKSGLPSDRFSAERTGGSVSTLTIQRTQQEDSAVYLCASSLVWVAGGPVDTQYFGPGTRLTVL.

The gene calls are TRBV5-6 and TRBJ2-3, with 8 bases identical to TRBD2. There are 15 residues in the CDR3. The V gene's germline CDR1 is SGHDT and CDR2 YYEEEE. Losses at the gene ends were 4 bases for V and 3 bases for J; bases not matched to a gene: 7. CDR3 amino acids: CASSPGLGRTDTQYF. The CDR3 DNA reads TGTGCCAGCAGCCCGGGACTAGGTAGGACAGATACGCAGTATTTT.

A few counts support this clone. This chain connects TRBV5-1 to TRBJ2-7; D might be TRBD2 (7 bases). V lost 1 base, J lost 4 bases, and 12 bases lay in between. There are 14 residues in the CDR3. Germline V gene data show CDR1 as SGHRS and CDR2 as YFSETQ. The DNA of the CDR3 is TGCGCCAGCAGCTTGTACGGGGGGACATACGAGCAGTACTTC. Translating gives CASSLYGGTYEQYF.

The chain recombines TRBV29-1 with TRBJ1-3, with TRBD1 matching over 9 bases. V gave up 4 bases and J gave up 3 bases; unmatched junction bases: 7. The V gene's germline CDR1 is SQVTM and CDR2 ANQGSEA. The CDR3 runs to 15 residues. As DNA, the CDR3 is TGCAGCGTTGCATACTCGACAGGGGGTGGAAACACCATATATTTT. It specifies CSVAYSTGGGNTIYF.

V is TRBV6-1 and J is TRBJ1-4; TRBD1 agrees at 7 bases. The V and J ends lost 6 bases and 7 bases, in that order; junction bases with no gene match: 5. This CDR3 has 13 amino acids. The germline V gene encodes CDR1 MNHNS and CDR2 SASEGT. The CDR3 DNA is TGTGCCAGCAGGCAGGGGGGGGCTGAAAAACTGTTTTTT. This encodes CASRQGGAEKLFF.

The chain carries TRBV30 and TRBJ2-5, with TRBD1 identical over 11 bases. The CDR3 contains 16 residues. The V segment lost 1 base and the J segment 4 bases; nucleotides outside the gene matches: 8. The V gene's germline CDR1 is GTSNPN and CDR2 SVGIG (reference sequence). As DNA, the CDR3 is TGTGCCTGGAGTGCTTGGGACAGGGGGAAAGGAGAGACCCAGTACTTC. Translating gives CAWSAWDRGKGETQYF.

This chain uses TRBV13 with TRBJ1-4; 8 bases line up with TRBD1. The germline gives CDR1 PRHDT, CDR2 FYEKMQ (reference sequence). The V segment lost 5 bases and the J segment 5 bases; nucleotides outside the gene matches: 10. The CDR3 totals 16 residues. Written as DNA, the CDR3 is TGTGCCAGCAGCCCGAACGGACAGGGACAAAATGAAAAACTGTTTTTT. Protein: CASSPNGQGQNEKLFF.

The rearrangement uses TRBV2 and TRBJ2-7; the D gene is possibly TRBD1 (6 bases). The germline V and J ends were trimmed by 5 bases and 7 bases, with 15 bases remaining between them. This CDR3 is 13 amino acids long. Looked up from germline, CDR1 is SNHLY and CDR2 is FYNNEI. The CDR3 spells CASSYTGSTEQYF. Written as DNA, the CDR3 is TGTGCCAGCAGTTACACAGGGTCGACAGAGCAGTACTTC.

This chain uses TRBV5-4 with TRBJ2-3; TRBD2 matches 13 bases. The length of the CDR3 is 16 residues. J lost 3 bases, V lost 0 bases, and 1 base had no gene match. CDR1 is SGHNT, CDR2 YYREEE, per germline (reference sequence). CDR3 DNA sequence: TGTGCCAGCAGCTTGGCACTAGCGGGGGGGACAGATACGCAGTATTTT. Translated, it gives CASSLALAGGTDTQYF.

The rearrangement links TRBV30 to TRBJ2-7; D may be TRBD1 (6 bases). The CDR3 is 14 residues long. Between the trimmed V and J ends, which lost 7 bases and 0 bases, there was a span of 16 bases. CDR1 GTSNPN and CDR2 SVGIG come from the germline V gene (reference sequence). CDR3 DNA sequence: TGTGCCTCGCCCGGACAGCCCCACTCCTACGAGCAGTACTTC. This encodes CASPGQPHSYEQYF.

The V gene is TRBV30, the J gene TRBJ1-6; no clear D. Germline assignment: CDR1 GTSNPN and CDR2 SVGIG (reference sequence). The germline V and J ends were trimmed by 2 bases and 10 bases, with 9 bases remaining between them. The CDR3 runs 12 residues. The CDR3 DNA follows: TGTGCCTGGAGTCCGGATGAATCACCCCTCCACTTT. Translated, it gives CAWSPDESPLHF.

The chain uses TRBV19 and TRBJ2-7; possible D gene TRBD2, 5 bases. This CDR3 comprises 14 residues. Germline loops: CDR1 LNHDA, CDR2 SQIVND (reference sequence). Between the trimmed V and J ends, which lost 0 bases and 6 bases, there was a span of 12 bases. DNA of the CDR3: TGTGCCAGTAGTATAGACGAGGGCCTAGGCGAGCAGTACTTC. This sequence encodes CASSIDEGLGEQYF.

V is TRBV11-2 and J is TRBJ1-2; 8 bases align to TRBD1. Germline values: CDR1 SGHAT, CDR2 FQNNGV. Trimming cost V 4 bases and J 2 bases; bases outside gene matches: 9. This CDR3 contains 16 residues. The CDR3 loop is CASSSSPGGRNYGYTF. CDR3 sequence (DNA): TGTGCCAGCAGCTCGAGCCCAGGGGGCCGGAACTATGGCTACACCTTC.

The J gene is TRBJ1-2, the V gene TRBV29-1; 7 bases are a match to TRBD1. The germline V gene encodes CDR1 SQVTM and CDR2 ANQGSEA. The CDR3 spans 14 residues. After removal of 6 bases from V and 3 bases from J, the junction contained 10 bases not matched to a gene. The CDR3 nucleotides are TGCAGCGTGCGGACAGGAGGGGGACACTATGGCTACACCTTC. Translating it yields CSVRTGGGHYGYTF.

The rearrangement uses TRBV6-1 and TRBJ1-2; D perhaps matches TRBD1 (6 bases). Germline V lookup: CDR1 MNHNS, CDR2 SASEGT. The CDR3 contains 15 residues. The V end lost 1 base, the J end lost 4 bases, and 13 bases lay between the germline ends. The CDR3 spells CASSEVAWGAYGYTF. The CDR3 coding sequence is TGTGCCAGCAGTGAAGTAGCGTGGGGGGCCTATGGCTACACCTTC.